This T cell receptor (beta chain) was profiled in a study of blood T cell repertoires in COVID-19 (dated by TCRdb to the early 2020s). Some background on the complete study: Collaborator samples came from the United States, Italy and Spain and covered acute and convalescent phases of COVID-19. Subjects who had been exposed to COVID-19, were actively infected with it, or had recovered from it provided the deeply sampled blood TCRbeta repertoires that made up the dataset. HLA class I and class II types, where available, came from metadata supplied by the sample provider rather than from assay-based typing. The prospective study material was composed of cDNA or gDNA derived from T cells, B-cell-depleted T cells, or PBMCs. Samples were obtained from the ongoing ImmuneRACE study (first 160 participants) and from over 1,000 subjects provided by 6 global collaborators. The repertoires were made available in a free public database intended to serve as a resource for research on the immune response to SARS-CoV-2. The sample metadata nearly always contained a de-identified subject ID, COVID-19 status, age in years and sex. The paper as a whole reports these results and caveats: The amount of clinical and demographic metadata varied by source and participant and was provided uncurated.

About this clone: Its antigen target is currently unknown. Base qualities are not provided; no much larger clone lies one nucleotide away.

TCRbeta CDR3 regions were amplified from genomic DNA using the immunoSEQ Assay, a bias-controlled multiplex PCR. Concerning the study's data processing: Within the assay, amplification of reference gene primers was used to estimate how many nucleated cells each sample contained. To quantify the absolute abundance of each unique TCRbeta CDR3 rearrangement, sequence reads were collapsed and filtered. For each sample, productive Simpson clonality was calculated as the square root of Simpson's diversity index across productive rearrangements. Imported from immuneACCESS, the table was reduced by TCRdb to in-frame sequences with V and J called. These copies leave out some clones; in studies compared against another copy, an unresolved V gene accounts for under half, and the cause of the remainder is not known. The V and J calls and clone size are taken from that table; D and trimming were inferred from the DNA. Across this sample there are about 270,000 clones, with approximately 87% seen only once. 12% of the sample rests with the top ten.

The CDR3 starts with the cysteine, ends with the phenylalanine, and has 15 residues. Of the read, only the CDR3 DNA is kept; its 45 bases are in frame from base 1. V loses 11 bases, J loses 0 bases, and the germline ends lie 19 bases apart. CDR1 and CDR2 (ENHRY, SYGVKD) derive from the germline V gene. In Seattle, one collaborating source enrolled patients while the infection was active and tracked those patients longitudinally over the course of disease. Each collaborating institution followed its own protocols to collect whole blood in K2EDTA tubes. For TCRbeta analysis, collaborators shipped samples in one of three forms: frozen whole blood, isolated PBMCs, or DNA extracted from either of those sample types.

The source material was peripheral blood. The sequence was collected from a woman in her twenties or thirties with COVID-19, enrolled during active disease. Recombination linked TRBV10-3 to TRBJ1-1; matching of 6 bases hints at TRBD1 as the D gene. The CDR3: CAAGARQGMNTEAFF. The DNA reads as follows: TGTGCCGCAGGGGCCCGCCAGGGGATGAACACTGAAGCTTTCTTT.